The text below deals with one T cell receptor (beta chain). This receptor's antigen is unknown. Per-base qualities were not stored, and no clone one base away is much larger. The data were taken from a study of T cells in Graves' hyperthyroidism and ophthalmopathy (dated by TCRdb to the late 2010s). Context from the whole study: Peripheral blood samples were taken at initial diagnosis, before any treatment was given. Once sampling was done, hyperthyroidism patients were given methimazole at a starting dose of 30 mg daily, whereas ophthalmopathy patients were given high-dose intravenous methylprednisolone. The paper reports TCR Vbeta CDR3 sequencing of approximately 140 peripheral blood samples: around 45 ophthalmopathy, about 75 hyperthyroidism and 17 progressor patients. In roughly six Graves' hyperthyroidism patients, the study also compared T-cell repertoires from thyroid tissue with T-cell repertoires from blood. An independent validation cohort of some 18 hyperthyroidism patients and 17 patients who later progressed to ophthalmopathy tested prospective prediction of ophthalmopathy. TCR V-J signatures able to tell the groups apart were searched for in a discovery cohort of 100 or so patients, of whom more than 40 had Graves' ophthalmopathy and 55 to 60 had stable Graves' hyperthyroidism. The roughly 94 discovery patients were randomly divided into training and test sets at a 7:3 ratio. Overall study outcomes, separate from this receptor: In validation, progression to ophthalmopathy was predicted by the model with roughly 71% sensitivity and roughly 76% specificity, a median of roughly 6 months before onset. In cross-validation, a model built on a 13 V-J signature told ophthalmopathy apart from stable hyperthyroidism with roughly 87% sensitivity and roughly 83% specificity, and in testing the same model reached 80%/75%. Most expanded thyroid clonotypes (frequency above 0.001) were also found in blood, which suggests that blood repertoires may mirror thyroid immune responses. Sample size was not statistically predetermined, and blinding of investigators to group allocation was not performed.

Amplification of TCR beta CDR3 regions was carried out from RNA transcripts. The first round of RT-PCR for the TCR CDR3 was performed with the HTBI primer set and the Qiagen OneStep RT-PCR kit. The libraries were constructed in a second round of multiplex PCR and then size-selected and purified. Libraries were sequenced paired-end with 100 bp reads on an Illumina HiSeq2000. The original methods were these. SOAPnuke was used to process the raw data, removing reads that contained adapters or uncalled bases, had a mean Phred below 15, or lacked an exact match to the constant primer or identifier. COPE v1.2.5 was used to merge high-quality paired reads, and clonotypes were defined as unique nucleotide sequences. Clonotypes were aligned to IMGT TRBV, TRBD and TRBJ reference segments using MiTCR v1.1. The analysis included only V-J combinations with a frequency above 0.0001, which together covered roughly 99% of the repertoires. The TCS score was defined as F50 (clonal expansion) divided by E x V (chaos), with BLOSUM62-based TCRdist calculated between CDR3 peptides within each V-J. Welch's t-statistics and random forest reduced fewer than 550 V-J features to 13, which were used in a naive Bayes classifier (R e1071). The Morisita-Horn index was used to measure how similar the thyroid and blood repertoires were. Using fastp at Q25 and MiXCR, TCRdb reprocessed the public reads and kept productive beta chains. Here each entry gathers all rows of one CDR3 protein and keeps the most common genes and DNA. These V and J calls are TCRdb output, not the study's own analysis. Within this sample are about 99,000 distinct CDR3 sequences, with roughly 47% of them counted one time only. The ten biggest clones cover roughly 25% of the sample.

The germline V gene yields WSHSY for CDR1 and SAAADI for CDR2. The CDR3 goes from the cysteine to the phenylalanine over 14 residues. The sequence is cut down to CDR3 DNA, 42 bases in frame from base 1. V has 8 bases trimmed and J has 6 bases trimmed; junction bases matching no gene number 7. Stable Graves' hyperthyroidism was defined as no progression to ophthalmopathy during 18 months of follow-up. Hyperthyroidism patients were newly diagnosed, with disease duration under 2 months, and aged 18 to 65 years. The study excluded patients with uncontrolled infections, other autoimmune diseases, pregnancy or lactation. Diagnoses were established on the basis of clinical symptoms, serum thyroxine and TRAb, thyroid ultrasound, and orbital computed tomography. PBMCs were isolated from about 9.1 ml of fresh peripheral blood by Ficoll-Paque density gradient centrifugation. Total RNA was extracted using Trizol reagent, and RNA quality was assessed on an Agilent 2100 Bioanalyzer.

In this chain, TRBV10-2 is recombined with TRBJ2-7; 13 junctional bases match TRBD2. The TCR originated in a man in his forties with Graves' hyperthyroidism. The sample comprised blood. The nucleotides read TGCGCCAGCTCAACCGGGACTAGCGGGGTCGAGCAGTACTTC. This translates into CASSTGTSGVEQYF.